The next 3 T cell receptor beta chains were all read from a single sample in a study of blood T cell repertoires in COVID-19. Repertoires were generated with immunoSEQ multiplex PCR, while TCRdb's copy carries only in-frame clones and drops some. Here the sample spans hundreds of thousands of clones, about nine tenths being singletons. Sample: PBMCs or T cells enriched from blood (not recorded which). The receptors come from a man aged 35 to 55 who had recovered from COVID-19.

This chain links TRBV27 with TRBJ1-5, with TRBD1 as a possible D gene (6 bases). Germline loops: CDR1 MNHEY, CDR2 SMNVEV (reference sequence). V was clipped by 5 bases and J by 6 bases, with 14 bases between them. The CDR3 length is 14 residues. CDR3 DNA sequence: TGTGCCAGCAGTGACGACAGGTACGCTCAGCCCCAGCATTTT. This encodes CASSDDRYAQPQHF.

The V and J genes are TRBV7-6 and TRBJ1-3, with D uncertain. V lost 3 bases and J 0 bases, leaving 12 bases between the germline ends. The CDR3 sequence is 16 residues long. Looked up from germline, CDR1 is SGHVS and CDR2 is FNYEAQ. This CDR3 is CASSLQEGFSGNTIYF. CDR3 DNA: TGTGCCAGCAGCTTGCAGGAAGGTTTCTCTGGAAACACCATATATTTT.

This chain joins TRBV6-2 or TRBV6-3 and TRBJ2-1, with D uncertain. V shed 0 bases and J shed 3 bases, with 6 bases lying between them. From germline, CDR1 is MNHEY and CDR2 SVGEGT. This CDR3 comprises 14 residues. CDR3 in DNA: TGTGCCAGCAGTTACTCGAGAGTCTACAATGAGCAGTTCTTC. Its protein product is CASSYSRVYNEQFF.